This T cell receptor (beta chain) was observed in a study of beta chain features in type 1 diabetes. Staining for CD45RO/CCR7/CD25/CD127/CD95/CD27 allowed sorting of CD4+ naive, central memory, regulatory and stem cell-like memory cells. Sorting produced populations that all topped 95% purity. The V gene's germline CDR1 is SNHLY and CDR2 FYNNEI. This CDR3 contains 13 residues. The ends lost 6 bases at V and 5 bases at J; junction bases unmatched: 6. Study-wide results and caveats: Shorter templates might be favored by PCR, equally in patients and controls. The study found that naive, central memory and Treg TCRB repertoires appeared more similar in patients than in healthy donors. TCRB CDR3 length was moderately but significantly reduced in all four CD4+ subsets of Type 1 diabetes patients.

Isolated RNA was reverse transcribed in full, so expressed TCRB transcripts were sequenced. Libraries were prepared by immunoSEQ multiplex PCR; TCRdb keeps only in-frame clonotypes and omits some of them. The table shows some 700,000 clones, with around an eighth occurring only once. This clone turned up a few times. Its specificity is not known. This sequence joins TRBV2 and TRBJ1-2; 7 bases align to TRBD1. This TCR came from a man younger than 35 with type 1 diabetes. What was sequenced was naive CD4+ T cells from blood. The CDR3 nucleotides read TGTGCCAGCAGGGGGGACAGCGAATATGGCTACACCTTC. It translates to CASRGDSEYGYTF.